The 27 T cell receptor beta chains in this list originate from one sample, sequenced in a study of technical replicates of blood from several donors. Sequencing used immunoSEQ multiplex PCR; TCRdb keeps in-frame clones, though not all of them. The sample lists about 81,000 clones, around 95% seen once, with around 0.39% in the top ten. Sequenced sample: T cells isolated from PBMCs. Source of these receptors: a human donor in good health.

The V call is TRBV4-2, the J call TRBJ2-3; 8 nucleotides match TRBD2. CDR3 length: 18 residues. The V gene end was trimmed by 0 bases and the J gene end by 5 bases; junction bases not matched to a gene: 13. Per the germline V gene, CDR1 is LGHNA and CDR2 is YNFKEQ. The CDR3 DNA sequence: TGTGCCAGCAGCCAAGATCTCCCTATGCGGGAGGTGGAAGATACGCAGTATTTT. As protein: CASSQDLPMREVEDTQYF.

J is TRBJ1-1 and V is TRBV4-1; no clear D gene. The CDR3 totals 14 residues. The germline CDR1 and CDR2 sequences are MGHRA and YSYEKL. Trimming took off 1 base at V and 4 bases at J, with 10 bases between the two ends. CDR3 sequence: CASSQVGGFTEAFF. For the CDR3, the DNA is TGCGCCAGCAGCCAAGTCGGCGGCTTCACTGAAGCTTTCTTT.

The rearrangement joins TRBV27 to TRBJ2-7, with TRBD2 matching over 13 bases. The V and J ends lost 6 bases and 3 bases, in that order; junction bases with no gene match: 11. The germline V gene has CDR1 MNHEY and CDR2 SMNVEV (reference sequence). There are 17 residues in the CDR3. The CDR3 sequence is CASRRLAGGRGNYEQYF. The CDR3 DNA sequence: TGTGCCAGCAGGAGACTAGCGGGAGGTCGGGGGAACTACGAGCAGTACTTC.

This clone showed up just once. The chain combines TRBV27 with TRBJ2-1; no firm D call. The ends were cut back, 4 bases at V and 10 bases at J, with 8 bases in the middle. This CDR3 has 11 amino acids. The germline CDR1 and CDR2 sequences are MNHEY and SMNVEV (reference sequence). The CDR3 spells CASSSRREQFF. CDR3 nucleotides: TGTGCCAGCAGTTCCCGGCGGGAGCAGTTCTTC.

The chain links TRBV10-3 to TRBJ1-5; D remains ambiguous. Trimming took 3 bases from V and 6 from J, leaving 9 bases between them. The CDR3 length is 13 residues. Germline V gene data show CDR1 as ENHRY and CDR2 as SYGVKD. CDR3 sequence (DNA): TGTGCCATCAGTGAAAATTTCGGTCAGCCCCAGCATTTT. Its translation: CAISENFGQPQHF.

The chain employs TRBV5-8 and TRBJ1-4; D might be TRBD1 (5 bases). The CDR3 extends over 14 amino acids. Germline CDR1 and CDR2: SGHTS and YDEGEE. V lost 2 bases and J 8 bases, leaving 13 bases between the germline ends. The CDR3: CASSLRQPAEKLFF. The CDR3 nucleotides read TGTGCCAGCAGCTTAAGACAGCCAGCGGAAAAACTGTTTTTT.

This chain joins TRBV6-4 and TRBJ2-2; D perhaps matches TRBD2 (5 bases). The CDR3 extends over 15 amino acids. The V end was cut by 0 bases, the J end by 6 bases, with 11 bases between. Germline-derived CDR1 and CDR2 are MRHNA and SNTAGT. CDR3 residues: CASSDSRGTAGELFF. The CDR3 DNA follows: TGTGCCAGCAGTGACTCACGGGGTACCGCCGGGGAGCTGTTTTTT.

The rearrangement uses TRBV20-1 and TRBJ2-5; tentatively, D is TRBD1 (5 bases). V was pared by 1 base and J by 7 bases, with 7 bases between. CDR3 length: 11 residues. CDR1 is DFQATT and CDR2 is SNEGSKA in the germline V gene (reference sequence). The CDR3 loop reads CSARVQGTQYF. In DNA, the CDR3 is TGCAGTGCTAGAGTTCAGGGGACCCAGTACTTC.

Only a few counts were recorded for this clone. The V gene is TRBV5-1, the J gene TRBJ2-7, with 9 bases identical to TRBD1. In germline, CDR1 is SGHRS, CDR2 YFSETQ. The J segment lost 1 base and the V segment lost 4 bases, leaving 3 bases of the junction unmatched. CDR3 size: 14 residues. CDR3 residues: CASSEGTGSYEQYF. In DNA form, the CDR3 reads TGCGCCAGCAGCGAAGGGACAGGGTCCTACGAGCAGTACTTC.

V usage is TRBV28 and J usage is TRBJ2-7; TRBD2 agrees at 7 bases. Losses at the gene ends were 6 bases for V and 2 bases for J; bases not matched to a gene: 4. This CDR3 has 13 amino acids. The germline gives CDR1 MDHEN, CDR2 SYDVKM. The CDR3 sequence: CASRAGVTYEQYF. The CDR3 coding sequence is TGTGCCAGCAGGGCGGGGGTTACCTACGAGCAGTACTTC.

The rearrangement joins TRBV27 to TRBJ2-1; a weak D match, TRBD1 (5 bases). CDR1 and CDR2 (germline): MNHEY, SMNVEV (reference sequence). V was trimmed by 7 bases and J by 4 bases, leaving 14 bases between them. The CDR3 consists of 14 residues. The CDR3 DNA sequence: TGTGCCAGCATGAACCCTGACAGTTACAATGAGCAGTTCTTC. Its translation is CASMNPDSYNEQFF.

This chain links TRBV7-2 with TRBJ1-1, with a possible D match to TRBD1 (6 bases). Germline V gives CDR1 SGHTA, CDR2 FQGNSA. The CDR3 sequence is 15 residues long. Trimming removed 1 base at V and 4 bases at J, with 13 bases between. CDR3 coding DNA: TGTGCCAGCAGCTTAGGGGACATCTATCTCACTGAAGCTTTCTTT. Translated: CASSLGDIYLTEAFF. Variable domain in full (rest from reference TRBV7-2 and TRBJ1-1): GAGVSQSPSNKVTEKGKDVELRCDPISGHTALYWYRQSLGQGLEFLIYFQGNSAPDKSGLPSDRFSAERTGGSVSTLTIQRTQQEDSAVYLCASSLGDIYLTEAFFGQGTRLTVV.

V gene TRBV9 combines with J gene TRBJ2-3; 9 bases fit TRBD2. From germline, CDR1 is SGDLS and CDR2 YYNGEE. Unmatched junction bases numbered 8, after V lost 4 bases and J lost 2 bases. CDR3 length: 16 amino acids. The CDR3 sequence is CASSRRGGRATDTQYF. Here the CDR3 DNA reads TGTGCCAGCAGCCGGCGGGGCGGGAGGGCCACAGATACGCAGTATTTT. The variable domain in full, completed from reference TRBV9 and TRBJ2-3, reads DSGVTQTPKHLITATGQRVTLRCSPRSGDLSVYWYQQSLDQGLQFLIQYYNGEERAKGNILERFSAQQFPDLHSELNLSSLELGDSALYFCASSRRGGRATDTQYFGPGTRLTVL.

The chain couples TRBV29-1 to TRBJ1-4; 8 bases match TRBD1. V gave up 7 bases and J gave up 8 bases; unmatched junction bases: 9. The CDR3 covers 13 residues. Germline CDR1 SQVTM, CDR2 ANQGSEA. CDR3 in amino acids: CSGGTGRGEKLFF. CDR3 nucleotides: TGCAGCGGGGGGACAGGTCGAGGGGAAAAACTGTTTTTT.

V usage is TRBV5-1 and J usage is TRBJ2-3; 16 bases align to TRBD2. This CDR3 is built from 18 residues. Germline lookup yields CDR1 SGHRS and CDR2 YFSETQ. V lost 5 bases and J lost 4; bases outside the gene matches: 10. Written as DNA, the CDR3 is TGCGCCAGCAGTCCACAGGGACTAGCGGGAGGGCCCGCAGATACGCAGTATTTT. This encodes CASSPQGLAGGPADTQYF.

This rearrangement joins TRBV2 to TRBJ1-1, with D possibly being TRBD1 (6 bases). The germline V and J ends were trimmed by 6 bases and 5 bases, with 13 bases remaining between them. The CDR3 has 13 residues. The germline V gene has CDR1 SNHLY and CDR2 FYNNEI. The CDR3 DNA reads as TGTGCCAGCAGGGTTACAGGGTATACTGAAGCTTTCTTT. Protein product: CASRVTGYTEAFF.

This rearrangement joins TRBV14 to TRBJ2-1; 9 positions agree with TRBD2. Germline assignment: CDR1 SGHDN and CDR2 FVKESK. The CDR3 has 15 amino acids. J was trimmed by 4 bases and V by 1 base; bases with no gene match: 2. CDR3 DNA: TGTGCCAGCAGCCAAGCCCTAGCGGGATACAATGAGCAGTTCTTC. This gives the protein CASSQALAGYNEQFF.

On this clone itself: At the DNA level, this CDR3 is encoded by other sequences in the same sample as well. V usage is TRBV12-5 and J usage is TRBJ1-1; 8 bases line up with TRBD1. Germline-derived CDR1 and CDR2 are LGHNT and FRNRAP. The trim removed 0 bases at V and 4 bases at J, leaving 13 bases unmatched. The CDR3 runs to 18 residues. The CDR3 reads CASGLVRIIGQGITEAFF. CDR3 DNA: TGTGCTAGTGGTTTGGTAAGAATTATCGGACAGGGAATCACTGAAGCTTTCTTT.

In nucleotides, the CDR3 is TGTGCCAGCAGCTTGGAAACCGGGACAGGAAACGAGCAGTACTTC. This encodes CASSLETGTGNEQYF. The V gene is TRBV5-5, the J gene TRBJ2-7; 8 bases fit TRBD1. The CDR3 totals 15 residues. Germline loops: CDR1 SGHKS, CDR2 YYEKEE (reference sequence). The trim removed 0 bases at V and 5 bases at J, leaving 7 bases unmatched.

The CDR3 loop reads CASSPWDMASFAFF. The CDR3 nucleotides are TGTGCCAGCAGCCCATGGGACATGGCCTCTTTTGCTTTCTTT. The J gene is TRBJ1-1, the V gene TRBV7-2; TRBD1 is a possible D gene (6 bases). The CDR3 has 14 amino acids. CDR1 and CDR2 (germline): SGHTA, FQGNSA. V gave up 5 bases and J gave up 11 bases, with 21 bases separating them.

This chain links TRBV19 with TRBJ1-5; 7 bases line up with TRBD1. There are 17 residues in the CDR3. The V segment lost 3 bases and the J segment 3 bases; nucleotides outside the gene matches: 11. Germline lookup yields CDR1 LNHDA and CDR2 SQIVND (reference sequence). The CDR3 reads CASSIMSGGQNNQPQHF. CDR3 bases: TGTGCCAGTAGTATTATGAGTGGGGGACAGAACAATCAGCCCCAGCATTTT.

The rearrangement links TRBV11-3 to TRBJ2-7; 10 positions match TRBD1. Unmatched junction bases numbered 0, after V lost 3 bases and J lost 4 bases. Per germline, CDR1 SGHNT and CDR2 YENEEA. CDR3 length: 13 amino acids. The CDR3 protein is CASSLDRGYEQYF. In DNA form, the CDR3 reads TGTGCCAGCAGCTTGGACAGGGGGTACGAGCAGTACTTC.

CDR3 amino acids: CASSPSYEQYF. In DNA, the CDR3 is TGTGCCAGCAGCCCGAGCTACGAGCAGTACTTC. V usage is TRBV6-6 and J usage is TRBJ2-7; D call uncertain. V dropped 6 bases and J dropped 3 bases, with 6 bases sitting between them. The germline V gene encodes CDR1 MNHNY and CDR2 SVGAGI (reference sequence). This CDR3 contains 11 residues.

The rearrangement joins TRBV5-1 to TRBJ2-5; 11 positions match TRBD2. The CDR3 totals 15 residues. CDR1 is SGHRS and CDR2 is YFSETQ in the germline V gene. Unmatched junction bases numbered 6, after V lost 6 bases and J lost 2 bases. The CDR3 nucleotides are TGCGCCAGCATCCCTAGCGGGAGGTCACAAGAGACCCAGTACTTC. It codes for CASIPSGRSQETQYF. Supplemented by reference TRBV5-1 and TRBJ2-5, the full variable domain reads KAGVTQTPRYLIKTRGQQVTLSCSPISGHRSVSWYQQTPGQGLQFLFEYFSETQRNKGNFPGRFSGRQFSNSRSEMNVSTLELGDSALYLCASIPSGRSQETQYFGPGTRLLVL.

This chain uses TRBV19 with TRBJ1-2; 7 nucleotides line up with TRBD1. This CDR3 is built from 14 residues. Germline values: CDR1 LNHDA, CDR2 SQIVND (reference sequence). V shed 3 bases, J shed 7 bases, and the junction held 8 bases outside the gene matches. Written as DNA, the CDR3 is TGTGCCAGTAGTATTTCGCAGGGGGTTAGTGGCTACACCTTC. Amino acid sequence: CASSISQGVSGYTF.

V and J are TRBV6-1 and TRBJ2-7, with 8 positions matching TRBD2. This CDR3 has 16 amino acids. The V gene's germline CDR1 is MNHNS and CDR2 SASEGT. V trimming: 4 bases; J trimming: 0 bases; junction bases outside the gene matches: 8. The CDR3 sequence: CASSVLSSGPSYEQYF. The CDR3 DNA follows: TGTGCCAGCAGTGTATTATCTAGCGGGCCCTCCTACGAGCAGTACTTC.

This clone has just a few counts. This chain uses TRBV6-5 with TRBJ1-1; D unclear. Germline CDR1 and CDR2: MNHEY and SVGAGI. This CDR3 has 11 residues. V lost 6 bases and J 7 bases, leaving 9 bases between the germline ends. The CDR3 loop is CASSNSLEAFF. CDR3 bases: TGTGCCAGCAGCAACAGCCTTGAAGCTTTCTTT.